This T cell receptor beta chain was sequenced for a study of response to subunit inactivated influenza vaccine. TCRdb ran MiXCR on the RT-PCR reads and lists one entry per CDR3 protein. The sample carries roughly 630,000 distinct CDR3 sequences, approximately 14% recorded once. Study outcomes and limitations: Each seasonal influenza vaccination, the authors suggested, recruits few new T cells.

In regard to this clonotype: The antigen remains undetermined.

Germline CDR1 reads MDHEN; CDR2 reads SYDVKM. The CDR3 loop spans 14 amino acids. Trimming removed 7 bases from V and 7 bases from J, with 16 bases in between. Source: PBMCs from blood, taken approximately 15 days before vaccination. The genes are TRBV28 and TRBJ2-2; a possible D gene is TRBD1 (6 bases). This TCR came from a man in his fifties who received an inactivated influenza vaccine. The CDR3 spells CASNPTGNYGELFF. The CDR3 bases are TGTGCCAGCAATCCAACAGGGAACTACGGGGAGCTGTTTTTT.